This T cell receptor (beta chain) was obtained from a study of OX40 agonist ivuxolimab in advanced cancers. This CDR3 spans 14 amino acids. The germline V gene encodes CDR1 SGHRS and CDR2 YFSETQ. The V gene lost 0 bases and the J gene lost 2 bases, with 9 bases spanning the gap. TCRdb's table, derived via immunoSEQ multiplex PCR, lists solely in-frame clones and lacks some. Here the sample spans 30,000 to 35,000 clones, roughly nine tenths being singletons. V and J are TRBV5-1 and TRBJ2-7, with D unresolved. The clonotype comes from an adult with an advanced solid tumor such as melanoma, head and neck, liver or kidney cancer. Sequenced material: CD4+ or CD8+ T cells sorted from blood, taken in a trial of the OX40 agonist ivuxolimab. Here the CDR3 DNA reads TGCGCCAGCAGCTTGGCCGGGCCGCCCTACGAGCAGTACTTC. It is translated as CASSLAGPPYEQYF.